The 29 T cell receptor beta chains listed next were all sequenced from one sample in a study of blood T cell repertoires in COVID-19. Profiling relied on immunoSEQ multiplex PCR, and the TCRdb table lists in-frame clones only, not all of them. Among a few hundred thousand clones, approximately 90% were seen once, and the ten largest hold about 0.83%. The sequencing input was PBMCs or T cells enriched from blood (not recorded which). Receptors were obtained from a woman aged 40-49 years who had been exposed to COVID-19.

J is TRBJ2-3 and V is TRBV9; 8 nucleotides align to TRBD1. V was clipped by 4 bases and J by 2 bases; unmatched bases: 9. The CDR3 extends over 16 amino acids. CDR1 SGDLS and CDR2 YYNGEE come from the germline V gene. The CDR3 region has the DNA TGTGCCAGCAGCCCTCAGACAGGGGTTGACACAGATACGCAGTATTTT. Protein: CASSPQTGVDTDTQYF.

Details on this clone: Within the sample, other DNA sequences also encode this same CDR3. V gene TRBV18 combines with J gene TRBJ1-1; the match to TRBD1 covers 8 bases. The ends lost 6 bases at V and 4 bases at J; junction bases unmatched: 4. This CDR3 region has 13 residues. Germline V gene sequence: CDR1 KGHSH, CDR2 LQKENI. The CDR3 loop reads CASSTTGGTEAFF. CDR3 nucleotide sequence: TGTGCCAGCTCCACAACAGGGGGCACTGAAGCTTTCTTT. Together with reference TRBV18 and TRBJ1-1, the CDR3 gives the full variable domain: NAGVMQNPRHLVRRRGQEARLRCSPMKGHSHVYWYRQLPEEGLKFMVYLQKENIIDESGMPKERFSAEFPKEGPSILRIQQVVRGDSAAYFCASSTTGGTEAFFGQGTRLTVV.

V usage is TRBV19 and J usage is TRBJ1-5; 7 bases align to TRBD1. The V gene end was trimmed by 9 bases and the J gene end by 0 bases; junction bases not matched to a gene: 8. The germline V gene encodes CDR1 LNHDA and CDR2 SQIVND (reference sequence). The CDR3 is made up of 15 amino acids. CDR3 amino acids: CASTQGQHSNQPQHF. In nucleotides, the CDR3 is TGTGCCAGCACGCAGGGACAGCATAGCAATCAGCCCCAGCATTTT.

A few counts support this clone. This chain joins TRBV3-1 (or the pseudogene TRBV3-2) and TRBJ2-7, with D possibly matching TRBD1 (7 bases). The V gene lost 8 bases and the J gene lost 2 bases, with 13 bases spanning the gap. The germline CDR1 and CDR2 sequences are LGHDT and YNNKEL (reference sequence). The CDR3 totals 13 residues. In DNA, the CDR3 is TGTGCCAGCCTCCAGGGGGGAACCTACGAGCAGTACTTC. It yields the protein CASLQGGTYEQYF.

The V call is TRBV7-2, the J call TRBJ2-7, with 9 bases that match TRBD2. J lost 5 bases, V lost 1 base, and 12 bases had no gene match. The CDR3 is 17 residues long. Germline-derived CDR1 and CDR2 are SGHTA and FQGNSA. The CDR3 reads CASSLVAIGGGAHEQYF. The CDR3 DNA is TGTGCCAGCAGCTTAGTTGCCATAGGCGGGGGGGCACACGAGCAGTACTTC.

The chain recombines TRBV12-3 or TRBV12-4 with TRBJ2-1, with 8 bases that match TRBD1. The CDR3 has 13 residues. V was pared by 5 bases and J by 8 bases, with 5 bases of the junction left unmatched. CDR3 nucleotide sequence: TGTGCCAGCAGTAGACAGGGGCGCGATGAGCAGTTCTTC. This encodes CASSRQGRDEQFF.

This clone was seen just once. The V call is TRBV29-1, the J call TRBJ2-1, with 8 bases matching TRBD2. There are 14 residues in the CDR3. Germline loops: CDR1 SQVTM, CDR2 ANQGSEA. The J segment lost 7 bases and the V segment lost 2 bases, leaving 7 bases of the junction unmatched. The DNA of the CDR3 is TGCAGCGTTGAAAGGGGAACGGGGGGGAATGAGCAGTTCTTC. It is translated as CSVERGTGGNEQFF.

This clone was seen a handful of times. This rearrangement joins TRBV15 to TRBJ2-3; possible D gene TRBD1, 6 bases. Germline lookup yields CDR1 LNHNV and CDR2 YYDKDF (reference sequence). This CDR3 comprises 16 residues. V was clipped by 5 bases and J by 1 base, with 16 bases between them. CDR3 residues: CATSGRVYRGTDTQYF. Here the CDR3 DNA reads TGTGCCACCAGCGGTAGAGTTTACAGGGGCACAGATACGCAGTATTTT.

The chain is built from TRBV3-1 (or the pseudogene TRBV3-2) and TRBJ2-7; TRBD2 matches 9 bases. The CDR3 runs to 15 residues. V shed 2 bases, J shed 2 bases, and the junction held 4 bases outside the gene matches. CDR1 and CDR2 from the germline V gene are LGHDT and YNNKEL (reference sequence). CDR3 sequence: CASSQRTSVAYEQYF. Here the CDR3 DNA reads TGTGCCAGCAGCCAAAGGACTAGCGTAGCCTACGAGCAGTACTTC.

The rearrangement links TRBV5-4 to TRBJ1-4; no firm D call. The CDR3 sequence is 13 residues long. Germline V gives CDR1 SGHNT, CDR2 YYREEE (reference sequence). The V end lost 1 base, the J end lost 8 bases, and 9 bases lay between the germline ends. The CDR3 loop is CASSLPGAEKLFF. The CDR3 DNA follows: TGTGCCAGCAGCTTGCCTGGAGCCGAAAAACTGTTTTTT.

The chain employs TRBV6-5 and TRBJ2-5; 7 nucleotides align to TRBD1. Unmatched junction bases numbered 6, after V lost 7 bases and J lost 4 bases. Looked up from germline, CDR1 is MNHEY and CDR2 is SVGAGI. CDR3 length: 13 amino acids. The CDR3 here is CASITGAGETQYF. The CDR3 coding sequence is TGTGCCAGCATTACAGGGGCCGGAGAGACCCAGTACTTC.

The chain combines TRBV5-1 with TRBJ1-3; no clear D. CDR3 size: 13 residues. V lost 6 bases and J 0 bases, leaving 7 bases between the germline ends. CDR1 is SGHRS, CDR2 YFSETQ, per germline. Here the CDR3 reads CASNPGSGNTIYF. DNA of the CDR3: TGCGCCAGCAACCCCGGCTCTGGAAACACCATATATTTT.

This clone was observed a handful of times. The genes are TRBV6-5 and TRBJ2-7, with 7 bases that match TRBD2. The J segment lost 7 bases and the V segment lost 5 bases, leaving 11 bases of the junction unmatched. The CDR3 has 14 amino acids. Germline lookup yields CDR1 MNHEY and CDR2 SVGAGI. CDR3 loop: CASSTLSGAAEQYF. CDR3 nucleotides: TGTGCCAGCAGTACCTTGAGCGGGGCCGCAGAGCAGTACTTC.

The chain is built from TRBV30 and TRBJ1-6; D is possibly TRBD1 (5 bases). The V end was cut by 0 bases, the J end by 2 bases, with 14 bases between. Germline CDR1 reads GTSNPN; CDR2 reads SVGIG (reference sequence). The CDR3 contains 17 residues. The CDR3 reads CAWSVRRGQPYNSPLHF. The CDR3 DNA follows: TGTGCCTGGAGTGTACGTAGGGGCCAGCCCTATAATTCACCCCTCCACTTT.

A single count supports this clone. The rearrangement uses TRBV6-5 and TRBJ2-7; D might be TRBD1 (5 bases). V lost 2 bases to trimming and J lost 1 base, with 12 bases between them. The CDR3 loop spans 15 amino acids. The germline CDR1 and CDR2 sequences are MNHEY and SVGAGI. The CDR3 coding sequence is TGTGCCAGCAGTTACATGAACAGGATGTCCTACGAGCAGTACTTC. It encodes CASSYMNRMSYEQYF.

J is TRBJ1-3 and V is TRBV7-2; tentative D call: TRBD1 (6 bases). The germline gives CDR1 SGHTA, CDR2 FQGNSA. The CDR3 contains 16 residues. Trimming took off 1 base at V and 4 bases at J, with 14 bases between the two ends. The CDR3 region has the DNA TGTGCCAGCAGCTTAGAACCGGGACACCCAGGAAACACCATATATTTT. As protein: CASSLEPGHPGNTIYF.

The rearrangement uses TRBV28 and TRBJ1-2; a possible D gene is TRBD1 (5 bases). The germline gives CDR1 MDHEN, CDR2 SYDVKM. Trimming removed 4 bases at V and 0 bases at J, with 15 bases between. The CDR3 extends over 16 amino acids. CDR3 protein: CASSSSDRPANYGYTF. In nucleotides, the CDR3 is TGTGCCAGCAGTTCTTCCGACAGACCGGCTAACTATGGCTACACCTTC.

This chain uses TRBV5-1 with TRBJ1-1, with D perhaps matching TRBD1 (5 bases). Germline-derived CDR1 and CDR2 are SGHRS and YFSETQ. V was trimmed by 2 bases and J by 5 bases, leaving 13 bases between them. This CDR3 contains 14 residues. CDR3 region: CASSFGGVGTEAFF. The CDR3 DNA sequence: TGCGCCAGCAGCTTCGGAGGGGTTGGGACTGAAGCTTTCTTT.

CDR3 sequence: CASSLGDSLFNEKLFF. Written as DNA, the CDR3 is TGCGCCAGCAGCTTGGGGGACAGCCTCTTCAATGAAAAACTGTTTTTT. The rearrangement links TRBV5-1 to TRBJ1-4; TRBD1 aligns across 7 bases. CDR1 is SGHRS, CDR2 YFSETQ, per germline. The length of the CDR3 is 16 residues. The V gene end was trimmed by 0 bases and the J gene end by 5 bases; junction bases not matched to a gene: 7.

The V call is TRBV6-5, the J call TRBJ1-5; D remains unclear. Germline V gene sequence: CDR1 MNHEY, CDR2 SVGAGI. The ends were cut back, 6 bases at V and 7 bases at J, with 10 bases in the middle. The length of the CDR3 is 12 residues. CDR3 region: CASREPGQPQHF. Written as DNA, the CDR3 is TGTGCCAGCAGGGAGCCGGGGCAGCCCCAGCATTTT.

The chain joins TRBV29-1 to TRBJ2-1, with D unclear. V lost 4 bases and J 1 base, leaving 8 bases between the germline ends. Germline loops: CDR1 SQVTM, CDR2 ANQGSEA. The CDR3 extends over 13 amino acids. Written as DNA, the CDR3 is TGCAGCGTTGTTTCTCCTTCCTACAATGAGCAGTTCTTC. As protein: CSVVSPSYNEQFF.

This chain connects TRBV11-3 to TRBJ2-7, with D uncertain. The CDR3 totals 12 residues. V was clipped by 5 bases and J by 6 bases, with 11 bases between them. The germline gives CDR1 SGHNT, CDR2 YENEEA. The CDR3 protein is CASSPEDREQYF. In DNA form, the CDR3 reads TGTGCCAGCAGCCCCGAGGATCGCGAGCAGTACTTC.

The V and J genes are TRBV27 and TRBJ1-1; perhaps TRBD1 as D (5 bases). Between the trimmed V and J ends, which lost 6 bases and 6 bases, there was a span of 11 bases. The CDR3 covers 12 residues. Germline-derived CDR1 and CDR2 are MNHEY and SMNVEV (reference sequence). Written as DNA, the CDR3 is TGTGCCAGCAGCTACGGGGGGGCTGAAGCTTTCTTT. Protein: CASSYGGAEAFF.

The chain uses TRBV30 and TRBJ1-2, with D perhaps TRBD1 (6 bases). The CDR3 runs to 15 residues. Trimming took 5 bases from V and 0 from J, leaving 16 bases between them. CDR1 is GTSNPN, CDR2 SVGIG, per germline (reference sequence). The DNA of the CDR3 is TGTGCCTGGGGGGGCTCTAGTTTCTCTAACTATGGCTACACCTTC. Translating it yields CAWGGSSFSNYGYTF.

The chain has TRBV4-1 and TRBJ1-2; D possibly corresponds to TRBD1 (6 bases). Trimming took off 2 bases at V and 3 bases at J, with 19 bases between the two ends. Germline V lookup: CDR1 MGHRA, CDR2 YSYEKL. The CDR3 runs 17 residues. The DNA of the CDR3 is TGCGCCAGCAGCCAACCTAACCGGGACAATCGGCACTATGGCTACACCTTC. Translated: CASSQPNRDNRHYGYTF.

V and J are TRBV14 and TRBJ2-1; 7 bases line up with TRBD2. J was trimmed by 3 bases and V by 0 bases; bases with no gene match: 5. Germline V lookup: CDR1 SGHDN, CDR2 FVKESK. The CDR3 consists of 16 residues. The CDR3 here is CASSQDRDYVYNEQFF. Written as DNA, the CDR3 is TGTGCCAGCAGCCAAGATCGGGACTACGTCTACAATGAGCAGTTCTTC.

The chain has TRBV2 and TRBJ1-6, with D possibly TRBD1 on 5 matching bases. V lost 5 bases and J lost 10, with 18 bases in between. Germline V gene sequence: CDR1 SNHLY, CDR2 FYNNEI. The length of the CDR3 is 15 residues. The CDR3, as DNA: TGTGCCAGCAGTTTGGGGGGAAGGGTCGAGTCACCCCTCCACTTT. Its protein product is CASSLGGRVESPLHF. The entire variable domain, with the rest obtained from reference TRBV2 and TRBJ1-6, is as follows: EPEVTQTPSHQVTQMGQEVILRCVPISNHLYFYWYRQILGQKVEFLVSFYNNEISEKSEIFDDQFSVERPDGSNFTLKIRSTKLEDSAMYFCASSLGGRVESPLHFGNGTRLTVT.

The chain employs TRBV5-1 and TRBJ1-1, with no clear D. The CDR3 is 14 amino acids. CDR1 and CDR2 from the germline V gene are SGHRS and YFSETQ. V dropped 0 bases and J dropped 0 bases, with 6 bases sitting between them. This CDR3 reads CASSLAPVNTEAFF. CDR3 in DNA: TGCGCCAGCAGCTTGGCCCCAGTGAACACTGAAGCTTTCTTT.

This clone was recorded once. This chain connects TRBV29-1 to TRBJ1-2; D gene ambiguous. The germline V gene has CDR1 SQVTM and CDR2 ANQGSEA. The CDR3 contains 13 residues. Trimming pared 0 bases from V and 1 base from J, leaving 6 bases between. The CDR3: CSVEDPRNYGYTF. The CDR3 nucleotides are TGCAGCGTTGAAGACCCCCGTAACTATGGCTACACCTTC.